The sequence of this TCR beta chain was determined in a study of blood T cells in healthy people across ages. Background on the study: Template switching caught about one barcoded beta molecule for each two T cells.

Trimming pared 2 bases from V and 0 bases from J, leaving 10 bases between. This CDR3 is 15 amino acids long. Looked up from germline, CDR1 is KGHSH and CDR2 is LQKENI. Extracted total RNA amounted to at least 5.5 micrograms for each sample. The use of a sample-barcoded 5' primer and a J-beta primer mix characterized a second PCR of roughly 7 to 12 cycles. Carrying 12 random nucleotides, a template-switch adaptor labeled each individual cDNA molecule. No fewer than 2.5 million CDR3-containing paired-end reads came from each sample. A single record per CDR3 protein comes from TCRdb applying MiXCR to the 5' RACE reads. In the table there are 850,000 to 1,100,000 distinct CDR3 sequences, around two fifths of which are singletons.

The V and J genes are TRBV18 and TRBJ1-1, with TRBD1 as a possible D gene (5 bases). This clonotype was sampled from a man younger than 35 in good health. The sample comprised blood. The CDR3 DNA sequence: TGTGCCAGCTCACCAGCGGGACGGATGAACACTGAAGCTTTCTTT. Amino acids: CASSPAGRMNTEAFF.